This TCR beta chain was identified during a study of Ad26.COV2.S vaccination and SARS-CoV-2 variants. Study summary: The vaccine Ad26.COV2.S was put into the muscle once, or twice with 56 days between. The study, taken as a whole, reports: The TCR-based breadth and depth measures might underestimate overall T cell responses.

Sample treatment: around 19 received Ad26.COV2.S at low or high dose, single or two shots; about 5 received placebo; per-sample allocation not given. Sampling was done on day 63 after the first vaccine or placebo injection. An adult aged 18-55 years in Boston served as the donor. It was Wuhan-strain SARS-CoV-2 spike that the Ad26 vaccine vector expressed. Clones were read by immunoSEQ multiplex PCR, and TCRdb kept only the in-frame ones, dropping some. This repertoire shows about 420,000 clones, roughly 90% found once; its top ten account for 3.6%. Comment on this clone: Its antigen is unknown.

This TCR derives from a person between 18 and 65 years old who received the Ad26.COV2.S COVID-19 vaccine or a placebo. The sequenced sample was peripheral blood, obtained in a trial of Ad26.COV2.S vaccine versus placebo.

The CDR3 sequence is CASSLGGGVPETQYF. The CDR3, as DNA: TGTGCCAGCAGCTTGGGCGGGGGAGTCCCAGAGACCCAGTACTTC. V and J are TRBV5-4 and TRBJ2-5; 7 bases agree with TRBD2. The V segment lost 0 bases and the J segment 4 bases; nucleotides outside the gene matches: 6. This CDR3 is built from 15 residues. In germline, CDR1 is SGHNT, CDR2 YYREEE (reference sequence). Full variable domain (rest looked up from reference TRBV5-4 and TRBJ2-5): ETGVTQSPTHLIKTRGQQVTLRCSSQSGHNTVSWYQQALGQGPQFIFQYYREEENGRGNFPPRFSGLQFPNYSSELNVNALELDDSALYLCASSLGGGVPETQYFGPGTRLLVL.